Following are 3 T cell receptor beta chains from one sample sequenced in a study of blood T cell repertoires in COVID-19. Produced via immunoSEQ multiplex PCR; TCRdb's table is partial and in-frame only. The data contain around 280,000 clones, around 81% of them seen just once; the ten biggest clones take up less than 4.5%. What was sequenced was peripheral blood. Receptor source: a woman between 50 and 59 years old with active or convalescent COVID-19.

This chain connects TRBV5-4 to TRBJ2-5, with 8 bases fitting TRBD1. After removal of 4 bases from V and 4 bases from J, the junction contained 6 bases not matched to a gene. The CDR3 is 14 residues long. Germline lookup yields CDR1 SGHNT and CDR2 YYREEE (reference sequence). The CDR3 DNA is TGTGCCAGCAGCCCCGACAGGGGAAGAGAGACCCAGTACTTC. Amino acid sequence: CASSPDRGRETQYF. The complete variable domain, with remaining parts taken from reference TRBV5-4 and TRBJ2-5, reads ETGVTQSPTHLIKTRGQQVTLRCSSQSGHNTVSWYQQALGQGPQFIFQYYREEENGRGNFPPRFSGLQFPNYSSELNVNALELDDSALYLCASSPDRGRETQYFGPGTRLLVL.

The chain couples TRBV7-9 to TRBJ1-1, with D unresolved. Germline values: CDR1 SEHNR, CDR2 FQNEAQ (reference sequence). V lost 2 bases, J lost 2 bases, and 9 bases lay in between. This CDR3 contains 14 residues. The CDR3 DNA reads TGTGCCAGCAGCTTATACAGCAGAAACACTGAAGCTTTCTTT. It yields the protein CASSLYSRNTEAFF.

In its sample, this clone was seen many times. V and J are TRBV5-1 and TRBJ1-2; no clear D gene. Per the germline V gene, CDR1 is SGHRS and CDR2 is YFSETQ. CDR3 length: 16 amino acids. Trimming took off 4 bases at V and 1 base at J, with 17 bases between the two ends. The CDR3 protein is CASSRDGLSGNYGYTF. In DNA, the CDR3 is TGCGCCAGCAGCCGCGACGGACTTTCGGGTAACTATGGCTACACCTTC.